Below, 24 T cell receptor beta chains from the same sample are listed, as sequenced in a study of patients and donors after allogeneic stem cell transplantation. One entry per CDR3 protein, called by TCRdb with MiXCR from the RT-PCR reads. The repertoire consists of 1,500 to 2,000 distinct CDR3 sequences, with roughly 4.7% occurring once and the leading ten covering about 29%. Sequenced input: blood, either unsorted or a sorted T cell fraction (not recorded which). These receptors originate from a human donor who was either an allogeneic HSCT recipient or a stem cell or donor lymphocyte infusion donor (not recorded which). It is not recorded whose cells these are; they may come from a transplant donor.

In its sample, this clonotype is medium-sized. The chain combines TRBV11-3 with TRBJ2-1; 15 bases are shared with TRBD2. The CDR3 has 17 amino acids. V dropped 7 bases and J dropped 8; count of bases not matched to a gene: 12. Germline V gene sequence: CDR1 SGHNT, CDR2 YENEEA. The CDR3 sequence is CASTLSGTSGRIDEQFF. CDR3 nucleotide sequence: TGTGCCAGCACCCTCTCCGGGACTAGCGGGAGGATCGATGAGCAGTTCTTC.

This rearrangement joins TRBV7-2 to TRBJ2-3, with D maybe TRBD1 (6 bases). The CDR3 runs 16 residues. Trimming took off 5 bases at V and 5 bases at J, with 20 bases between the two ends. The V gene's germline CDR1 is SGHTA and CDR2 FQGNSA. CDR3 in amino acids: CASSGTGTHWVDTQYF. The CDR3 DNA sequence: TGTGCCAGCAGCGGGACGGGGACACACTGGGTAGATACGCAGTATTTT.

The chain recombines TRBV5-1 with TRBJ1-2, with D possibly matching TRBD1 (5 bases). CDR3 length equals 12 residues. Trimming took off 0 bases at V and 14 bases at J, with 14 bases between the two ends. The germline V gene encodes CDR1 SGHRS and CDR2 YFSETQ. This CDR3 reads CASSLVQGQETF. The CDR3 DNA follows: TGCGCCAGCAGCTTGGTGCAGGGTCAAGAGACCTTC.

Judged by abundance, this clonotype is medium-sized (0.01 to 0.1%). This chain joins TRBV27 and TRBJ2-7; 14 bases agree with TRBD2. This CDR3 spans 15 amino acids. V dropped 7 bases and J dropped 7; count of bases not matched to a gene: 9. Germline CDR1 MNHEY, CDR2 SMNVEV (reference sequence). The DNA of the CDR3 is TGTGCCAGCACGCAAGCCGGGACTAGCGGGAGTGAGCAGTACTTC. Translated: CASTQAGTSGSEQYF.

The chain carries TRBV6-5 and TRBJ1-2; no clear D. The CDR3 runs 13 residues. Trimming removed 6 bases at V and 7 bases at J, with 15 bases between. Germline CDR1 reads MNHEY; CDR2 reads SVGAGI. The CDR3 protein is CASSRTGRGGYTF. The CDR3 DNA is TGTGCCAGCAGCAGGACTGGCCGGGGTGGCTACACCTTC.

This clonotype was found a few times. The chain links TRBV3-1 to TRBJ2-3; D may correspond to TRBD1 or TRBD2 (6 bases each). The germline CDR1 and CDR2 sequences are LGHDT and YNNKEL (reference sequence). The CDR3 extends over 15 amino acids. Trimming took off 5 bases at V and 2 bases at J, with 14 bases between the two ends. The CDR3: CASSFQGTLTDTQYF. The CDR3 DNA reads TGTGCCAGCAGCTTCCAGGGGACTCTCACAGATACGCAGTATTTT.

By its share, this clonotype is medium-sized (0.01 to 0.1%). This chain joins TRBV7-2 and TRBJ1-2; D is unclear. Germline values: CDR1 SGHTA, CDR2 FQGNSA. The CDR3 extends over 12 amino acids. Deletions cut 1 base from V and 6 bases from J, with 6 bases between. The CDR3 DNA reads TGTGCCAGCAGCTTAGACCGAAATGGCTACACCTTC. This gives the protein CASSLDRNGYTF.

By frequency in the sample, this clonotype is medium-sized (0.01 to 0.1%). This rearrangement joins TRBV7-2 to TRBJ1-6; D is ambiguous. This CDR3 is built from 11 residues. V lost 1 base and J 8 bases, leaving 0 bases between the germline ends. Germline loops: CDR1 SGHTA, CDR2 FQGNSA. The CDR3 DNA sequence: TGTGCCAGCAGCTTAGATTCACCCCTCCACTTT. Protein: CASSLDSPLHF. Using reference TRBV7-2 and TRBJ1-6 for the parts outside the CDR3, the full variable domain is GAGVSQSPSNKVTEKGKDVELRCDPISGHTALYWYRQSLGQGLEFLIYFQGNSAPDKSGLPSDRFSAERTGGSVSTLTIQRTQQEDSAVYLCASSLDSPLHFGNGTRLTVT.

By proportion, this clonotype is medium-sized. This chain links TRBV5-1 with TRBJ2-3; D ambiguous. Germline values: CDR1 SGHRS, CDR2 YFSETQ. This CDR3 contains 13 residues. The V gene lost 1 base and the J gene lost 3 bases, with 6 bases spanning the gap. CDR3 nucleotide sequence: TGCGCCAGCAGCTTGTATGGAACAGATACGCAGTATTTT. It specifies CASSLYGTDTQYF.

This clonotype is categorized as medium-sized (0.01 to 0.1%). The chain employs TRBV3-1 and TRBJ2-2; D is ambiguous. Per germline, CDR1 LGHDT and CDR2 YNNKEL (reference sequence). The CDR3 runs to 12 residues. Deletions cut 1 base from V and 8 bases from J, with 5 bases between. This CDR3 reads CASSQGAGELFF. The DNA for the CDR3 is TGTGCCAGCAGCCAAGGTGCAGGGGAGCTGTTTTTT.

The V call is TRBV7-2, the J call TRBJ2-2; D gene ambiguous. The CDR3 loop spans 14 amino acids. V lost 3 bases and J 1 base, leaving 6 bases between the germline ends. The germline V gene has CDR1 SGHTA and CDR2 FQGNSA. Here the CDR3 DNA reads TGTGCCAGCAGCTTCGTACTGAACACCGGGGAGCTGTTTTTT. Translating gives CASSFVLNTGELFF.

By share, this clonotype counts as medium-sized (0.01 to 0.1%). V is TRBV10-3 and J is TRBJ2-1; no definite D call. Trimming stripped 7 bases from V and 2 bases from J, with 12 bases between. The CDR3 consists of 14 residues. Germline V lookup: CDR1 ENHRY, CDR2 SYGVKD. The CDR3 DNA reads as TGTGCCATCACCTTTTCGACGGCCTACAATGAGCAGTTCTTC. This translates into CAITFSTAYNEQFF.

The CDR3 loop is CASSLKREVADTQYF. In nucleotides, the CDR3 is TGCGCCAGCAGCTTGAAGCGGGAGGTAGCAGATACGCAGTATTTT. This chain connects TRBV5-1 to TRBJ2-3; 9 nucleotides align to TRBD2. There are 15 residues in the CDR3. The germline V gene has CDR1 SGHRS and CDR2 YFSETQ. Trimming at V came to 1 base and at J to 4 bases, leaving 4 bases not matched to a gene.

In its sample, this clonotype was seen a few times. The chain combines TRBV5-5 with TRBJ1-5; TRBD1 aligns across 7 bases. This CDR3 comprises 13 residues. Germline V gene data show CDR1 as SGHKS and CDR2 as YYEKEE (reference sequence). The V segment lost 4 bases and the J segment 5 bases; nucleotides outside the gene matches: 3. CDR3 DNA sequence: TGTGCCAGCAGCCTCCAGGGGGATCAGCCCCAGCATTTT. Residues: CASSLQGDQPQHF.

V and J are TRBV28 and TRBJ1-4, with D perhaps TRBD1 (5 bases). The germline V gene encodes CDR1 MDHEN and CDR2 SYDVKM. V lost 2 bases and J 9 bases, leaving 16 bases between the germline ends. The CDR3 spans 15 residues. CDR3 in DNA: TGTGCCAGCAGTTTAGTATCCCCGGGGGGACAAAAACTGTTTTTT. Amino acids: CASSLVSPGGQKLFF.

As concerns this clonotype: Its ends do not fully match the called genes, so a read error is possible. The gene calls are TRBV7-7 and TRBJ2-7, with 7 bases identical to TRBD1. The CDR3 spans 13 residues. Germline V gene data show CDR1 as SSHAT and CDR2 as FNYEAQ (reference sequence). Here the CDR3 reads CASSQGTAYEQYF. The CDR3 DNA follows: TGTGCTAGCAGCCAAGGGACAGCCTACGAGCAGTACTTC.

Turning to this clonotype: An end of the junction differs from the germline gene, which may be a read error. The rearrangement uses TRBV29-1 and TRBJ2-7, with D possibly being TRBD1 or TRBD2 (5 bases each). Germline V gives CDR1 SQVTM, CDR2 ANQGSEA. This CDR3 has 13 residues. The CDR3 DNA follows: TGCAGCACTCGGGACCTTTACTCCCACGAGCAGTACTTC. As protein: CSTRDLYSHEQYF.

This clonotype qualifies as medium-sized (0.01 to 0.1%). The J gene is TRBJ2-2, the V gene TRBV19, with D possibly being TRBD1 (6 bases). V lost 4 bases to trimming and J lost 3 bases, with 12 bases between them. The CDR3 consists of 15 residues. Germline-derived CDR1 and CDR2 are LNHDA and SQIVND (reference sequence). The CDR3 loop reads CASSTGVADTGELFF. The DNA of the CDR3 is TGTGCCAGTAGTACAGGGGTCGCTGACACCGGGGAGCTGTTTTTT.

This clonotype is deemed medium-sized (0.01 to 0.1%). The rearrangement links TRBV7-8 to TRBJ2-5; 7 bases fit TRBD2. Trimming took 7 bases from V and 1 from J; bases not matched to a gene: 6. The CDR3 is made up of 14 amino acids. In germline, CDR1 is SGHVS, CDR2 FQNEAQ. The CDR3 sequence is CASMRGGSQETQYF. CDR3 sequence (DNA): TGTGCCAGCATGCGGGGAGGGAGCCAAGAGACCCAGTACTTC.

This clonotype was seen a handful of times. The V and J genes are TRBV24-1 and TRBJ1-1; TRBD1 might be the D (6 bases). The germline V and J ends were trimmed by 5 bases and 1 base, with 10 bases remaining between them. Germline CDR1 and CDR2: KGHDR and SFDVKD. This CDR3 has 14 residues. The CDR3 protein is CATSAGGANTEAFF. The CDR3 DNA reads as TGTGCCACCAGTGCCGGGGGCGCGAACACTGAAGCTTTCTTT.

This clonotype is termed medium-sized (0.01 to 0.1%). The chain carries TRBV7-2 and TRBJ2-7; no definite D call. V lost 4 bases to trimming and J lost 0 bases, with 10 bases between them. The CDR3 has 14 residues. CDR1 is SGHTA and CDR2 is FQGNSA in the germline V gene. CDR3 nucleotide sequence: TGTGCCAGCAGCTCGGTACAGAGCTCCTACGAGCAGTACTTC. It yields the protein CASSSVQSSYEQYF.

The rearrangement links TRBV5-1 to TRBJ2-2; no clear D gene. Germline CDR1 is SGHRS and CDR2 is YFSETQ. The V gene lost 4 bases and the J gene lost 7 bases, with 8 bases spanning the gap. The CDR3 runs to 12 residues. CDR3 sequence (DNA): TGCGCCAGCAGCCCCACCGACGGGGAGCTGTTTTTT. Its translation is CASSPTDGELFF.

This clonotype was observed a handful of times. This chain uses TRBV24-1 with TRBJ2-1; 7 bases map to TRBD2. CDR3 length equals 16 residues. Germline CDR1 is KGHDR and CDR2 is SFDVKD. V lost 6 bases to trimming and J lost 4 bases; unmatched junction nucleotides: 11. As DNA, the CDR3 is TGTGCCACCAGTCCCCGGGGGGTCGGAGGATACAATGAGCAGTTCTTC. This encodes CATSPRGVGGYNEQFF.

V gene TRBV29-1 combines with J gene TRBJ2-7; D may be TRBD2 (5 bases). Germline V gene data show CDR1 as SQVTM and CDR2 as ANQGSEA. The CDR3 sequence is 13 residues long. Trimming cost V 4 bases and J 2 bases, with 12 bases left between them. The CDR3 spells CSVGRTGTYEQYF. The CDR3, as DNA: TGCAGCGTTGGGCGGACGGGAACCTACGAGCAGTACTTC.